Presented here are 32 T cell receptor beta chains from one specimen sequenced in a study of cytomegalovirus exposure and HLA in healthy donors. PCR primers comprised 60 Vbeta and 13 Jbeta primers. Sequencing used immunoSEQ multiplex PCR; TCRdb keeps in-frame clones, though not all of them. The data show 150,000 to 200,000 clones, roughly four fifths seen once. The sample consisted of PBMCs. All receptors derive from a woman aged 18-29 years in good health and CMV-seronegative.

J is TRBJ2-1 and V is TRBV19; 9 positions match TRBD1. V gave up 7 bases and J gave up 5 bases; unmatched junction bases: 6. Germline V lookup: CDR1 LNHDA, CDR2 SQIVND (reference sequence). The CDR3 loop spans 14 amino acids. The CDR3 protein is CASIDRGFDNEQFF. DNA of the CDR3: TGTGCCAGTATAGACAGGGGGTTTGACAATGAGCAGTTCTTC.

This chain uses TRBV7-8 with TRBJ1-5; D may be TRBD1 (6 bases). In germline, CDR1 is SGHVS, CDR2 FQNEAQ. V was cut by 1 base and J by 6 bases, with 13 bases left in between. This CDR3 has 15 residues. In nucleotides, the CDR3 is TGTGCCAGCAGCTTAGGATCAGGGGCCCGTCAGCCCCAGCATTTT. Amino acids: CASSLGSGARQPQHF.

J is TRBJ2-5 and V is TRBV7-7; tentative D call: TRBD2 (6 bases). The CDR3 extends over 11 amino acids. Per germline, CDR1 SSHAT and CDR2 FNYEAQ (reference sequence). Here the CDR3 reads CASGTDETQYF. The CDR3 DNA sequence: TGTGCTAGCGGCACAGACGAGACCCAGTACTTC.

V gene TRBV19 combines with J gene TRBJ2-7; 8 positions agree with TRBD1. The junction had 7 bases not matched to a gene; V was cut back by 1 base and J by 5 bases. Looked up from germline, CDR1 is LNHDA and CDR2 is SQIVND (reference sequence). This CDR3 is built from 15 residues. In nucleotides, the CDR3 is TGTGCCAGTAGTATAGGGGCAGGGGGCCGGAACGAGCAGTACTTC. Its protein is CASSIGAGGRNEQYF.

The V gene is TRBV7-9, the J gene TRBJ2-2; 8 bases line up with TRBD2. The CDR3 length is 16 residues. The V gene end was trimmed by 6 bases and the J gene end by 3 bases; junction bases not matched to a gene: 9. Germline-derived CDR1 and CDR2 are SEHNR and FQNEAQ (reference sequence). CDR3 amino acids: CASRHRGGYHTGELFF. The CDR3 DNA reads as TGTGCCAGCAGACACCGGGGGGGTTACCACACCGGGGAGCTGTTTTTT.

V usage is TRBV5-8 and J usage is TRBJ1-4; 7 positions match TRBD1. This CDR3 region has 18 residues. With 4 bases clipped from V and 6 bases from J, the junction kept 18 bases outside the gene matches. Per the germline V gene, CDR1 is SGHTS and CDR2 is YDEGEE. The DNA for the CDR3 is TGTGCCAGCAGCACGGAGGCAGGGGGTTTAGACTACTATGAAAAACTGTTTTTT. It yields the protein CASSTEAGGLDYYEKLFF.

V is TRBV10-1 and J is TRBJ2-2, with D hard to call. Trimming removed 0 bases at V and 5 bases at J, with 4 bases between. There are 13 residues in the CDR3. CDR1 and CDR2 (germline): WNHNN, SYGVQD (reference sequence). The CDR3 sequence: CASSESATGELFF. The CDR3 DNA reads as TGCGCCAGCAGTGAGTCGGCAACCGGGGAGCTGTTTTTT.

The chain has TRBV7-9 and TRBJ1-1; D gene uncertain. V lost 1 base and J lost 1, with 7 bases in between. The CDR3 consists of 14 residues. Germline V lookup: CDR1 SEHNR, CDR2 FQNEAQ (reference sequence). The CDR3 DNA reads TGTGCCAGCAGCTTAGAGACACCGAACACTGAAGCTTTCTTT. Amino acid sequence: CASSLETPNTEAFF.

The chain recombines TRBV10-3 with TRBJ1-1; D perhaps matches TRBD1 (6 bases). Germline V gene sequence: CDR1 ENHRY, CDR2 SYGVKD. The CDR3 extends over 14 amino acids. Trimming took 4 bases from V and 3 from J, leaving 12 bases between them. The CDR3 loop reads CAISVTGSDTEAFF. In nucleotides, the CDR3 is TGTGCCATCAGTGTTACAGGGTCGGACACTGAAGCTTTCTTT.

A few counts support this clone. The chain is built from TRBV10-1 and TRBJ1-6; TRBD1 matches 9 bases. The CDR3 is 16 amino acids. The ends lost 6 bases at V and 1 base at J; junction bases unmatched: 4. Germline V lookup: CDR1 WNHNN, CDR2 SYGVQD (reference sequence). The CDR3 DNA reads TGCGCCAGCAGCCAACAGGGGGCATCCTATAATTCACCCCTCCACTTT. The encoded protein is CASSQQGASYNSPLHF.

The V and J genes are TRBV5-1 and TRBJ2-2; tentatively, D is TRBD2 (5 bases). From germline, CDR1 is SGHRS and CDR2 YFSETQ. Trimming removed 1 base at V and 1 base at J, with 11 bases between. CDR3 length equals 16 residues. CDR3 loop: CASSLSRSGNTGELFF. The CDR3 coding sequence is TGCGCCAGCAGCTTGAGTCGAAGCGGGAACACCGGGGAGCTGTTTTTT.

The gene calls are TRBV19 and TRBJ1-1; D uncertain. The germline CDR1 and CDR2 sequences are LNHDA and SQIVND (reference sequence). Trimming stripped 1 base from V and 1 base from J, with 16 bases between. The CDR3 consists of 17 residues. CDR3 protein: CASSIGVMRQKNTEAFF. CDR3 bases: TGTGCCAGTAGTATAGGCGTAATGAGGCAGAAGAACACTGAAGCTTTCTTT.

The rearrangement links TRBV2 to TRBJ2-1, with 12 bases matching TRBD1. Germline V gene lookup returns CDR1 SNHLY and CDR2 FYNNEI. CDR3 length equals 15 residues. V shed 10 bases, J shed 6 bases, and the junction held 10 bases outside the gene matches. CDR3 region: CANLNPGQGANEQFF. DNA of the CDR3: TGTGCCAACCTTAACCCGGGACAGGGGGCCAATGAGCAGTTCTTC.

The gene calls are TRBV5-8 and TRBJ1-1; the D is unclear. CDR3 length: 12 amino acids. CDR1 SGHTS and CDR2 YDEGEE come from the germline V gene. Deletions cut 2 bases from V and 6 bases from J, with 8 bases between. The CDR3 region is CASSFGNAEAFF. DNA of the CDR3: TGTGCCAGCAGCTTTGGCAACGCTGAAGCTTTCTTT.

This chain connects TRBV4-1 to TRBJ2-1; 11 nucleotides agree with TRBD1. CDR1 and CDR2 (germline): MGHRA, YSYEKL. CDR3 length equals 15 residues. The V gene end was trimmed by 4 bases and the J gene end by 2 bases; junction bases not matched to a gene: 1. The CDR3, as DNA: TGCGCCAGCAGCCGGGGACAGGGGGCCTACAATGAGCAGTTCTTC. Its translation is CASSRGQGAYNEQFF.

The chain uses TRBV10-3 and TRBJ1-1; 10 positions match TRBD1. Germline V lookup: CDR1 ENHRY, CDR2 SYGVKD. V dropped 6 bases and J dropped 6; count of bases not matched to a gene: 1. The CDR3 extends over 12 amino acids. In DNA, the CDR3 is TGTGCCATCAGGGACAGGGGGGCTGAAGCTTTCTTT. Its protein is CAIRDRGAEAFF.

The chain links TRBV10-3 to TRBJ2-7; 13 nucleotides line up with TRBD2. The CDR3 totals 13 residues. Germline assignment: CDR1 ENHRY and CDR2 SYGVKD. V trimming: 10 bases; J trimming: 4 bases; junction bases outside the gene matches: 4. CDR3 region: CATLLAGGYEQYF. In nucleotides, the CDR3 is TGTGCCACCCTACTAGCGGGAGGGTACGAGCAGTACTTC.

This chain connects TRBV5-6 to TRBJ1-2; perhaps TRBD1 as D (5 bases). Germline loops: CDR1 SGHDT, CDR2 YYEEEE. The CDR3 is 15 amino acids. The V gene lost 4 bases and the J gene lost 2 bases, with 15 bases spanning the gap. The CDR3: CASSPEGRANYGYTF. The CDR3, as DNA: TGTGCCAGCAGCCCCGAGGGGAGGGCGAACTATGGCTACACCTTC.

This sequence joins TRBV7-9 and TRBJ1-4; D is uncertain. Deletions cut 1 base from V and 4 bases from J, with 10 bases between. From germline, CDR1 is SEHNR and CDR2 FQNEAQ (reference sequence). There are 15 residues in the CDR3. CDR3 coding DNA: TGTGCCAGCAGCTTAGGTCTGCACTTTAATGAAAAACTGTTTTTT. It encodes CASSLGLHFNEKLFF.

The J gene is TRBJ1-2, the V gene TRBV10-3; 8 bases are shared with TRBD1. There are 15 residues in the CDR3. In germline, CDR1 is ENHRY, CDR2 SYGVKD. V lost 4 bases, J lost 3 bases, and 7 bases stayed unmatched. The CDR3 DNA reads TGTGCCATCAGTGGGCAGGACAGGGCAGACTATGGCTACACCTTC. The encoded protein is CAISGQDRADYGYTF.

The chain combines TRBV28 with TRBJ1-5; possibly TRBD1 for D (6 bases). This CDR3 comprises 16 residues. The germline gives CDR1 MDHEN, CDR2 SYDVKM. The ends were cut back, 7 bases at V and 1 base at J, with 17 bases in the middle. The CDR3 region has the DNA TGTGCCAGCACCCCCGGGGGGGCTGGGAGCAATCAGCCCCAGCATTTT. Protein product: CASTPGGAGSNQPQHF.

The chain recombines TRBV19 with TRBJ2-7; TRBD1 matches 9 bases. Germline V CDR1 and CDR2: LNHDA, SQIVND (reference sequence). This CDR3 region has 13 residues. The V and J ends lost 7 bases and 2 bases, in that order; junction bases with no gene match: 3. CDR3 protein: CASKDRGTYEQYF. The CDR3, as DNA: TGTGCCAGTAAGGACAGGGGAACCTACGAGCAGTACTTC. Full variable domain (missing parts from reference TRBV19 and TRBJ2-7): DGGITQSPKYLFRKEGQNVTLSCEQNLNHDAMYWYRQDPGQGLRLIYYSQIVNDFQKGDIAEGYSVSREKKESFPLTVTSAQKNPTAFYLCASKDRGTYEQYFGPGTRLTVT.

This chain connects TRBV13 to TRBJ2-5; perhaps TRBD2 as D (6 bases). CDR1 is PRHDT and CDR2 is FYEKMQ in the germline V gene (reference sequence). Trimming took 5 bases from V and 3 from J, leaving 13 bases between them. The CDR3 totals 14 residues. This CDR3 reads CASSAGGVKETQYF. The CDR3 bases are TGTGCCAGCAGCGCCGGCGGGGTTAAAGAGACCCAGTACTTC.

The genes are TRBV5-1 and TRBJ2-7, with 11 positions matching TRBD1. CDR3 length: 16 residues. Germline V CDR1 and CDR2: SGHRS, YFSETQ. The junction had 10 bases not matched to a gene; V was cut back by 3 bases and J by 5 bases. As DNA, the CDR3 is TGCGCCAGCAGCTGGAAGTGGGACAGGGGGGAGCACGAGCAGTACTTC. Its translation is CASSWKWDRGEHEQYF. Full variable domain (remainder filled in from reference TRBV5-1 and TRBJ2-7): KAGVTQTPRYLIKTRGQQVTLSCSPISGHRSVSWYQQTPGQGLQFLFEYFSETQRNKGNFPGRFSGRQFSNSRSEMNVSTLELGDSALYLCASSWKWDRGEHEQYFGPGTRLTVT.

This rearrangement joins TRBV6-4 to TRBJ2-3; the match to TRBD2 covers 9 bases. This CDR3 has 14 residues. Germline V gene sequence: CDR1 MRHNA, CDR2 SNTAGT. V shed 7 bases, J shed 2 bases, and the junction held 4 bases outside the gene matches. The CDR3 loop reads CASKIAGDTDTQYF. CDR3 bases: TGTGCCAGCAAAATAGCGGGGGACACAGATACGCAGTATTTT.

V usage is TRBV6-5 and J usage is TRBJ1-1; a possible D gene is TRBD1 (5 bases). V lost 7 bases and J 1 base, leaving 10 bases between the germline ends. There are 13 residues in the CDR3. Germline V gives CDR1 MNHEY, CDR2 SVGAGI. Here the CDR3 reads CASKGARNTEAFF. The CDR3 nucleotides are TGTGCCAGCAAAGGGGCCCGGAACACTGAAGCTTTCTTT.

This sequence joins TRBV5-4 and TRBJ2-5; weak D call: TRBD1 (5 bases). The V gene lost 0 bases and the J gene lost 2 bases, with 23 bases spanning the gap. The CDR3 is 19 amino acids. Germline values: CDR1 SGHNT, CDR2 YYREEE (reference sequence). The CDR3 spells CASSLVGKLQAPFQETQYF. DNA of the CDR3: TGTGCCAGCAGCTTGGTGGGCAAATTACAGGCGCCCTTTCAAGAGACCCAGTACTTC.

This clone was seen just once. This chain joins TRBV7-6 and TRBJ1-3; no reliable D call. The CDR3 is 16 amino acids. Germline V gene data show CDR1 as SGHVS and CDR2 as FNYEAQ. Trimming took 1 base from V and 0 from J, leaving 10 bases between them. CDR3 nucleotides: TGTGCCAGCAGCTTAGTATGTAGGAGCTCTGGAAACACCATATATTTT. It translates to CASSLVCRSSGNTIYF.

This clone has more than one count but fewer than ten. The V call is TRBV5-1, the J call TRBJ2-1, with 11 positions matching TRBD2. The CDR3 contains 16 residues. Germline-derived CDR1 and CDR2 are SGHRS and YFSETQ. V shed 4 bases and J 6 bases; nucleotides not matched to a gene: 9. The CDR3 nucleotides are TGCGCCAGCAGCCAGTTAGCGGGGGGGCCTTCCAATGAGCAGTTCTTC. Translation gives CASSQLAGGPSNEQFF.

This chain joins TRBV5-5 and TRBJ2-5; 14 bases match TRBD2. Germline V gene data show CDR1 as SGHKS and CDR2 as YYEKEE (reference sequence). This CDR3 has 15 residues. J gave up 5 bases and V 4 bases, and 4 bases lay outside the gene matches. The CDR3 loop is CASSLWTSGGETQYF. CDR3 nucleotide sequence: TGTGCCAGCAGCCTCTGGACTAGCGGGGGGGAGACCCAGTACTTC. The whole variable domain, remainder taken from reference TRBV5-5 and TRBJ2-5, is DAGVTQSPTHLIKTRGQQVTLRCSPISGHKSVSWYQQVLGQGPQFIFQYYEKEERGRGNFPDRFSARQFPNYSSELNVNALLLGDSALYLCASSLWTSGGETQYFGPGTRLLVL.

The gene calls are TRBV6-1 and TRBJ2-7; D remains unclear. Germline assignment: CDR1 MNHNS and CDR2 SASEGT. The ends were cut back, 2 bases at V and 1 base at J, with 12 bases in the middle. This CDR3 is built from 15 residues. The CDR3 DNA follows: TGTGCCAGCAGTGAATCGTCCATGGCTTCCTACGAGCAGTACTTC. Translated: CASSESSMASYEQYF.

The gene calls are TRBV18 and TRBJ1-1, with unresolved D. The germline CDR1 and CDR2 sequences are KGHSH and LQKENI. V was trimmed by 2 bases and J by 1 base, leaving 8 bases between them. The CDR3 sequence is 14 residues long. This chain's CDR3 is CASSPITENTEAFF. CDR3 nucleotides: TGTGCCAGCTCACCAATCACAGAGAACACTGAAGCTTTCTTT.